Presented here are 12 T cell receptor beta chains from one specimen sequenced in a study of blood T cell repertoires in COVID-19. TCRdb's copy holds only in-frame clones and misses some; the assay was immunoSEQ multiplex PCR. The sample has about 210,000 clones; 84% are singletons. Specimen: peripheral blood. The source of these receptors is an elderly woman with COVID-19, enrolled during active disease.

A few counts support this clone. The chain couples TRBV3-1 (or the pseudogene TRBV3-2) to TRBJ1-1, with D possibly matching TRBD1 (6 bases). CDR3 length: 14 residues. V was clipped by 1 base and J by 11 bases, with 17 bases between them. Germline V gene lookup returns CDR1 LGHDT and CDR2 YNNKEL (reference sequence). CDR3 loop: CASSQADWSGAAFF. The CDR3 coding sequence is TGTGCCAGCAGCCAAGCCGATTGGTCAGGGGCCGCTTTCTTT.

This sequence joins TRBV21-1 and TRBJ1-2. TRBV21-1 is described as a pseudogene. The CDR3 is 19 amino acids. In DNA form, the CDR3 reads TGTGCCAGCAGCAAAGGAGCAAATAGCCGCCTCATAAGCGACTATGGCTACACCTTC. Translation gives CASSKGANSRLISDYGYTF.

The V and J genes are TRBV19 and TRBJ2-5; D remains ambiguous. V dropped 10 bases and J dropped 1 base, with 16 bases sitting between them. From germline, CDR1 is LNHDA and CDR2 SQIVND (reference sequence). The CDR3 spans 14 residues. This CDR3 is CATSPSTIQETQYF. CDR3 sequence (DNA): TGTGCCACCTCCCCTTCTACCATCCAAGAGACCCAGTACTTC.

This chain links TRBV4-1 with TRBJ1-4; 8 bases align to TRBD1. This CDR3 is 14 amino acids long. J lost 7 bases, V lost 3 bases, and 4 bases had no gene match. Looked up from germline, CDR1 is MGHRA and CDR2 is YSYEKL. The CDR3 is CASSQGQETEKLFF. CDR3 nucleotides: TGCGCCAGCAGCCAGGGACAGGAGACTGAAAAACTGTTTTTT.

The V call is TRBV3-1 (or the pseudogene TRBV3-2), the J call TRBJ1-1; maybe TRBD1 (5 bases). The V gene lost 2 bases and the J gene lost 1 base, with 17 bases spanning the gap. Germline CDR1 reads LGHDT; CDR2 reads YNNKEL (reference sequence). CDR3 size: 17 residues. The CDR3 region is CASSQFVGWGGNTEAFF. The CDR3 DNA reads as TGTGCCAGCAGCCAATTTGTTGGTTGGGGCGGGAACACTGAAGCTTTCTTT.

The gene calls are TRBV5-4 and TRBJ2-1; 9 bases are shared with TRBD1. Germline lookup yields CDR1 SGHNT and CDR2 YYREEE (reference sequence). This CDR3 contains 15 residues. The junction had 1 base not matched to a gene; V was cut back by 0 bases and J by 3 bases. The CDR3 DNA is TGTGCCAGCAGCTTGGTGACAGGGGGCTACAATGAGCAGTTCTTC. Translation: CASSLVTGGYNEQFF.

This clone was found once. The chain recombines TRBV9 with TRBJ2-5; 9 positions agree with TRBD2. The length of the CDR3 is 14 residues. Trimming cost V 0 bases and J 7 bases; bases outside gene matches: 4. Germline CDR1 and CDR2: SGDLS and YYNGEE. The CDR3 loop reads CASSVDGGRATQYF. CDR3 DNA sequence: TGTGCCAGCAGCGTAGACGGCGGGAGGGCGACCCAGTACTTC.

As concerns this clone: The same CDR3 is also encoded by other DNA sequences in this sample. The chain links TRBV7-2 to TRBJ1-5; D is unresolved. The CDR3 has 13 residues. V lost 5 bases, J lost 5 bases, and 10 bases lay in between. The germline V gene has CDR1 SGHTA and CDR2 FQGNSA. CDR3 sequence: CASSLNLYQPQHF. CDR3 coding DNA: TGTGCCAGCAGCCTAAATTTATATCAGCCCCAGCATTTT.

The V gene is TRBV12-3 or TRBV12-4, the J gene TRBJ1-3; D is uncertain. V lost 8 bases and J 8 bases, leaving 13 bases between the germline ends. CDR3 length equals 12 residues. This CDR3 reads CASHSVPYTIYF. CDR3 nucleotides: TGTGCCAGCCACTCGGTCCCGTACACCATATATTTT.

The gene calls are TRBV2 and TRBJ1-2; TRBD1 might be the D (5 bases). CDR1 and CDR2 (germline): SNHLY, FYNNEI. This CDR3 spans 14 amino acids. V was clipped by 8 bases and J by 0 bases, with 13 bases between them. The CDR3 protein is CASSPQGTNYGYTF. As DNA, the CDR3 is TGTGCCAGCTCCCCCCAGGGTACTAACTATGGCTACACCTTC.

The CDR3 DNA reads TGTGCCAGCAGCCCCCGACTCCTAACCCAGTACTTC. Protein product: CASSPRLLTQYF. The genes are TRBV21-1 and TRBJ2-5; the table's D call, TRBD2, was not checked against the DNA. TRBV21-1 is designated a pseudogene. The CDR3 sequence is 12 residues long.

The chain joins TRBV28 to TRBJ1-4; D ambiguous. CDR1 MDHEN and CDR2 SYDVKM come from the germline V gene. V was shortened by 5 bases and J by 7 bases, with 17 bases between the two germline ends. The length of the CDR3 is 15 residues. In DNA, the CDR3 is TGTGCCAGCAGTGACGTCGGGGAGGGCGGTGAAAAACTGTTTTTT. Residues: CASSDVGEGGEKLFF.